The 21 T cell receptor beta chains reported below all come from one sample, sequenced in a study of blood T cell repertoires in COVID-19. Assay: immunoSEQ multiplex PCR; the TCRdb copy retains only in-frame clones and omits some. Among 200,000 to 250,000 clones, around 80% were seen once, and the ten largest hold under 2%. Sequenced sample: PBMCs or T cells enriched from blood (not recorded which). Receptors originate from a man in his sixties who had recovered from COVID-19.

This clone was observed once. V is TRBV7-6 and J is TRBJ2-1, with a tentative D call TRBD2 (5 bases). CDR1 is SGHVS and CDR2 is FNYEAQ in the germline V gene. V lost 1 base and J lost 8, with 9 bases in between. This CDR3 region has 13 residues. This CDR3 is CASSLVARDEQFF. The CDR3 coding sequence is TGTGCCAGCAGCTTAGTAGCGCGCGATGAGCAGTTCTTC.

This clone showed up just a few times. V and J are TRBV30 and TRBJ1-1; D gene uncertain. Germline V gene sequence: CDR1 GTSNPN, CDR2 SVGIG (reference sequence). Trimming took 3 bases from V and 8 from J, leaving 13 bases between them. The CDR3 has 12 amino acids. CDR3 in amino acids: CAWREDGVEAFF. The CDR3 DNA sequence: TGTGCCTGGAGGGAGGACGGAGTCGAAGCTTTCTTT. Full variable domain (missing parts from reference TRBV30 and TRBJ1-1): SQTIHQWPATLVQPVGSPLSLECTVEGTSNPNLYWYRQAAGRGLQLLFYSVGIGQISSEVPQNLSASRPQDRQFILSSKKLLLSDSGFYLCAWREDGVEAFFGQGTRLTVV.

The chain has TRBV5-1 and TRBJ1-6, with a possible D match to TRBD1 (5 bases). Trimming cost V 3 bases and J 9 bases, with 16 bases left between them. There are 15 residues in the CDR3. Germline-derived CDR1 and CDR2 are SGHRS and YFSETQ. The CDR3 bases are TGCGCCAGCAGCTCAACGGGGCAGGAGGGTTCACCCCTCCACTTT. Protein product: CASSSTGQEGSPLHF.

The chain joins TRBV3-1 (or the pseudogene TRBV3-2) to TRBJ2-1; maybe TRBD2 (6 bases). V was clipped by 6 bases and J by 0 bases, with 24 bases between them. Germline V CDR1 and CDR2: LGHDT, YNNKEL (reference sequence). This CDR3 region has 19 residues. This chain's CDR3 is CASRPEAGLGSSSYNEQFF. Here the CDR3 DNA reads TGTGCCAGCAGGCCTGAAGCGGGTCTAGGCTCGAGCTCCTACAATGAGCAGTTCTTC.

The V gene is TRBV29-1, the J gene TRBJ2-3, with unresolved D. In germline, CDR1 is SQVTM, CDR2 ANQGSEA. Trimming shortened V by 4 bases and J by 0 bases, and 8 bases separated the two germline ends. There are 13 residues in the CDR3. CDR3 nucleotide sequence: TGCAGCGTTGGAGTCGGTAGCACAGATACGCAGTATTTT. It is translated as CSVGVGSTDTQYF.

The V call is TRBV7-2, the J call TRBJ1-5; 7 positions match TRBD1. Germline values: CDR1 SGHTA, CDR2 FQGNSA. This CDR3 has 13 residues. V lost 3 bases and J lost 7; bases outside the gene matches: 3. This chain's CDR3 is CASSFGRGQPQHF. DNA for the CDR3: TGTGCCAGCAGCTTTGGCAGGGGGCAGCCCCAGCATTTT.

As DNA, the CDR3 is TGCGCCAGCAGCTTGGCACAACTACATAGGGAAGCTTTCTTT. Protein sequence: CASSLAQLHREAFF. The chain employs TRBV5-1 and TRBJ1-1; the D is unclear. CDR1 and CDR2 from the germline V gene are SGHRS and YFSETQ. Deletions cut 0 bases from V and 8 bases from J, with 14 bases between. The CDR3 sequence is 14 residues long.

V gene TRBV5-5 combines with J gene TRBJ1-3, with a weak D call TRBD1 (5 bases). This CDR3 region has 16 residues. The V end was cut by 4 bases, the J end by 0 bases, with 14 bases between. From germline, CDR1 is SGHKS and CDR2 YYEKEE (reference sequence). This CDR3 is CASSLKGDSSGNTIYF. As DNA, the CDR3 is TGTGCCAGCAGCCTTAAAGGCGACAGCTCTGGAAACACCATATATTTT.

This clone has just one count. The rearrangement joins TRBV25-1 to TRBJ2-1, with TRBD1 matching over 9 bases. CDR3 length: 14 amino acids. Germline V CDR1 and CDR2: MGHDK, SYGVNS. V shed 7 bases and J 13 bases; nucleotides not matched to a gene: 14. The CDR3 region is CASTTTLRTGAQFF. The CDR3 coding sequence is TGTGCCAGCACCACAACCCTCAGGACAGGGGCTCAGTTCTTC.

The CDR3 spells CASSYTGTGDSGYTF. Here the CDR3 DNA reads TGTGCCAGCAGTTACACCGGGACAGGGGATAGCGGCTACACCTTC. The J gene is TRBJ1-2, the V gene TRBV6-5; TRBD1 aligns across 10 bases. J was trimmed by 8 bases and V by 2 bases; bases with no gene match: 8. The CDR3 extends over 15 amino acids. Germline V gene lookup returns CDR1 MNHEY and CDR2 SVGAGI.

This clone was seen once. J is TRBJ1-1 and V is TRBV5-4; weak D call: TRBD1 (6 bases). Trimming pared 0 bases from V and 5 bases from J, leaving 17 bases between. The germline gives CDR1 SGHNT, CDR2 YYREEE (reference sequence). This CDR3 spans 16 amino acids. The CDR3 region has the DNA TGTGCCAGCAGCTTGGGCTGGGGGCTTGGGTGGACTGAAGCTTTCTTT. Translating it yields CASSLGWGLGWTEAFF.

This clone has more than one count but fewer than ten. The V and J genes are TRBV27 and TRBJ1-5, with D possibly being TRBD1 (5 bases). Trimming took 0 bases from V and 7 from J, leaving 13 bases between them. CDR1 MNHEY and CDR2 SMNVEV come from the germline V gene (reference sequence). This CDR3 is built from 15 residues. The CDR3, as DNA: TGTGCCAGCAGTTTATCTAGTGGGGCGGGACAGCCCCAGCATTTT. Translation gives CASSLSSGAGQPQHF.

The chain joins TRBV24-1 to TRBJ2-1; 9 bases align to TRBD1. The CDR3 length is 14 residues. The germline gives CDR1 KGHDR, CDR2 SFDVKD. The J segment lost 7 bases and the V segment lost 3 bases, leaving 3 bases of the junction unmatched. The CDR3 spells CATSDPDRGNEQFF. CDR3 DNA: TGTGCCACCAGTGATCCCGACAGGGGGAATGAGCAGTTCTTC.

This clone has ten or more counts. The germline gene is not matched at one end of the junction; a read error may be the cause. The gene calls are TRBV12-3 or TRBV12-4 and TRBJ2-7; the match to TRBD2 covers 11 bases. The CDR3 is 12 residues long. Here the CDR3 reads CASSQATSGANF. For the CDR3, the DNA is TGTGCCAGCAGCCAAGCGACTAGCGGGGCGAACTTC.

The chain recombines TRBV29-1 with TRBJ2-2; weak D call: TRBD2 (5 bases). Trimming took off 7 bases at V and 4 bases at J, with 16 bases between the two ends. Germline values: CDR1 SQVTM, CDR2 ANQGSEA. This CDR3 has 14 residues. The CDR3 DNA sequence: TGCAGCGCCGAGGGCTCCACGACCACCGGGGAGCTGTTTTTT. As protein: CSAEGSTTTGELFF.

This clone has just one count. The J gene is TRBJ2-3, the V gene TRBV6-5, with TRBD2 as a possible D gene (5 bases). The CDR3 length is 14 residues. Trimming removed 7 bases from V and 6 bases from J, with 17 bases in between. Germline V gene lookup returns CDR1 MNHEY and CDR2 SVGAGI. CDR3 nucleotide sequence: TGTGCCAGCACTACGACGCTGCGGGCGGATACGCAGTATTTT. This sequence encodes CASTTTLRADTQYF.

This clone was found a few times. The chain combines TRBV2 with TRBJ2-7, with D possibly matching TRBD1 (6 bases). Trimming shortened V by 3 bases and J by 5 bases, and 11 bases separated the two germline ends. The CDR3 loop spans 13 amino acids. Germline CDR1 reads SNHLY; CDR2 reads FYNNEI. The CDR3 here is CASSDRQANEQYF. CDR3 coding DNA: TGTGCCAGCAGTGATAGACAGGCCAACGAGCAGTACTTC.

The chain couples TRBV30 to TRBJ1-1; possible D gene TRBD1, 5 bases. This CDR3 comprises 11 residues. V was shortened by 7 bases and J by 1 base, with 7 bases between the two germline ends. Germline-derived CDR1 and CDR2 are GTSNPN and SVGIG (reference sequence). CDR3 nucleotides: TGTGCCTTTGACAGGAACACTGAAGCTTTCTTT. Translating it yields CAFDRNTEAFF. Complete variable domain (other parts from reference TRBV30 and TRBJ1-1): SQTIHQWPATLVQPVGSPLSLECTVEGTSNPNLYWYRQAAGRGLQLLFYSVGIGQISSEVPQNLSASRPQDRQFILSSKKLLLSDSGFYLCAFDRNTEAFFGQGTRLTVV.

V usage is TRBV6-6 and J usage is TRBJ2-3; a weak D match, TRBD1 (6 bases). Trimming cost V 6 bases and J 2 bases, with 9 bases left between them. CDR1 is MNHNY and CDR2 is SVGAGI in the germline V gene (reference sequence). The CDR3 is 13 amino acids. This chain's CDR3 is CASSWGPTDTQYF. The CDR3 nucleotides read TGTGCCAGCAGCTGGGGGCCCACAGATACGCAGTATTTT.

This chain links TRBV11-2 with TRBJ1-1; 8 positions match TRBD1. CDR3 length: 15 amino acids. From germline, CDR1 is SGHAT and CDR2 FQNNGV. The V segment lost 6 bases and the J segment 1 base; nucleotides outside the gene matches: 7. The CDR3 protein is CASSRAGQGNTEAFF. The DNA of the CDR3 is TGTGCCAGCAGTAGGGCAGGACAGGGGAACACTGAAGCTTTCTTT.

The chain uses TRBV11-2 and TRBJ2-5, with D possibly TRBD2 on 6 matching bases. This CDR3 is 13 amino acids long. Trimming took 5 bases from V and 7 from J, leaving 14 bases between them. CDR1 and CDR2 from the germline V gene are SGHAT and FQNNGV. The CDR3: CASSAGGPGTQYF. CDR3 nucleotide sequence: TGTGCCAGCAGCGCCGGGGGACCGGGGACCCAGTACTTC.